These 16 T cell receptor beta chains came from one sample sequenced in a study of T cells in localized non-small cell lung cancer. The table came from immunoSEQ multiplex PCR; TCRdb's copy has only in-frame clones and leaves some out. Of 10,000 to 15,000 clones listed, approximately 80% are singletons. This sample comprised peripheral blood, obtained before any cancer treatment. The receptor source for this set is a male donor older than 55 with stage I squamous cell lung carcinoma.

The V call is TRBV4-1, the J call TRBJ2-3; 7 bases are shared with TRBD2. Germline-derived CDR1 and CDR2 are MGHRA and YSYEKL. This CDR3 comprises 16 residues. The ends lost 1 base at V and 2 bases at J; junction bases unmatched: 6. The CDR3 region has the DNA TGCGCCAGCAGCCAAGTCGTCGGGAGGATCACAGATACGCAGTATTTT. Encoded protein: CASSQVVGRITDTQYF.

J is TRBJ2-7 and V is TRBV7-9; TRBD2 matches 9 bases. The length of the CDR3 is 14 residues. Looked up from germline, CDR1 is SEHNR and CDR2 is FQNEAQ (reference sequence). V dropped 5 bases and J dropped 0; count of bases not matched to a gene: 2. CDR3 nucleotide sequence: TGTGCCAGCAGCCTACTAGCGGGCTCCTACGAGCAGTACTTC. Its translation is CASSLLAGSYEQYF.

The V and J genes are TRBV29-1 and TRBJ2-7; 11 bases agree with TRBD2. Trimming at V came to 7 bases and at J to 6 bases, leaving 5 bases not matched to a gene. The CDR3 loop spans 12 amino acids. From germline, CDR1 is SQVTM and CDR2 ANQGSEA. The CDR3 DNA sequence: TGCAGCGGTCAGACTAGCGGGACCGAGCAGTACTTC. This sequence encodes CSGQTSGTEQYF.

CDR3 residues: CASSGHPGTGVYGYTF. The CDR3 nucleotides read TGTGCCAGCAGTGGCCACCCCGGGACAGGGGTATATGGCTACACCTTC. The chain recombines TRBV27 with TRBJ1-2; TRBD1 matches at 10 bases. J gave up 5 bases and V 5 bases, and 11 bases lay outside the gene matches. Germline-derived CDR1 and CDR2 are MNHEY and SMNVEV (reference sequence). CDR3 length: 16 amino acids.

This chain connects TRBV29-1 to TRBJ1-4; unclear D gene. With 7 bases removed from V and 7 bases from J, the gap between germline ends came to 19 bases. Germline CDR1 is SQVTM and CDR2 is ANQGSEA. The CDR3 consists of 14 residues. CDR3 amino acids: CSALKRGAGEKLFF. The DNA for the CDR3 is TGCAGCGCGCTAAAACGGGGTGCCGGTGAAAAACTGTTTTTT.

The chain couples TRBV7-2 to TRBJ2-5, with D possibly TRBD2 on 5 matching bases. The CDR3 spans 15 residues. Trimming took off 4 bases at V and 5 bases at J, with 17 bases between the two ends. The germline V gene encodes CDR1 SGHTA and CDR2 FQGNSA. The CDR3 loop reads CASSYYRGNEETQYF. For the CDR3, the DNA is TGTGCCAGCAGCTATTATCGAGGGAATGAGGAGACCCAGTACTTC.

This clone was found a few times. The V gene is TRBV5-1, the J gene TRBJ2-3; D ambiguous. Trimming removed 1 base from V and 4 bases from J, with 4 bases in between. CDR1 SGHRS and CDR2 YFSETQ come from the germline V gene. The CDR3 runs 12 residues. As DNA, the CDR3 is TGCGCCAGCAGCTTGTTACCAGATACGCAGTATTTT. Amino acid sequence: CASSLLPDTQYF.

V usage is TRBV6-1 and J usage is TRBJ2-7; D gene ambiguous. In germline, CDR1 is MNHNS, CDR2 SASEGT. Trimming removed 6 bases from V and 5 bases from J, with 8 bases in between. The CDR3 contains 11 residues. CDR3 in DNA: TGTGCCAGCAGCGCCCGGGACGAGCAGTACTTC. It yields the protein CASSARDEQYF.

This clone showed up just a few times. The gene calls are TRBV19 and TRBJ1-5; D call uncertain. This CDR3 has 16 residues. With 3 bases removed from V and 2 bases from J, the gap between germline ends came to 14 bases. Germline V gene lookup returns CDR1 LNHDA and CDR2 SQIVND (reference sequence). The CDR3 protein is CASSIQAGMGNQPQHF. Written as DNA, the CDR3 is TGTGCCAGTAGTATCCAGGCAGGTATGGGCAATCAGCCCCAGCATTTT.

In this sample, this clone turned up a few times. The V call is TRBV28, the J call TRBJ1-1; D gene unclear. Germline values: CDR1 MDHEN, CDR2 SYDVKM. V lost 0 bases, J lost 7 bases, and 9 bases lay in between. This CDR3 has 13 amino acids. CDR3 bases: TGTGCCAGCAGTTTATGGGGAGGAGTTGAAGCTTTCTTT. Residues: CASSLWGGVEAFF.

The CDR3 region is CASSLGQETQYF. The CDR3 DNA reads as TGTGCCAGCAGCTTGGGGCAAGAGACCCAGTACTTC. The chain combines TRBV5-6 with TRBJ2-5; no reliable D call. Germline CDR1 and CDR2: SGHDT and YYEEEE. V lost 0 bases, J lost 2 bases, and 2 bases lay in between. This CDR3 region has 12 residues.

This rearrangement joins TRBV5-8 to TRBJ2-7, with D perhaps matching TRBD1 (6 bases). The CDR3 extends over 14 amino acids. Per the germline V gene, CDR1 is SGHTS and CDR2 is YDEGEE. V shed 5 bases and J shed 1 base, with 13 bases lying between them. The CDR3 loop reads CASSEQGTSYEQYF. DNA for the CDR3: TGTGCCAGCAGTGAGCAGGGGACATCCTACGAGCAGTACTTC.

The chain combines TRBV5-1 with TRBJ1-3; D may be TRBD1 (6 bases). Germline CDR1 reads SGHRS; CDR2 reads YFSETQ. This CDR3 has 13 amino acids. V was trimmed by 8 bases and J by 2 bases, leaving 11 bases between them. CDR3 nucleotide sequence: TGCGCCAGTGCCACAGGGCCTGGAAACACCATATATTTT. It codes for CASATGPGNTIYF. Full variable domain (outside the CDR3, taken from reference TRBV5-1 and TRBJ1-3): KAGVTQTPRYLIKTRGQQVTLSCSPISGHRSVSWYQQTPGQGLQFLFEYFSETQRNKGNFPGRFSGRQFSNSRSEMNVSTLELGDSALYLCASATGPGNTIYFGEGSWLTVV.

The chain is built from TRBV6-5 and TRBJ1-1; D is uncertain. V was cut by 5 bases and J by 1 base, with 14 bases left in between. CDR3 length equals 15 residues. Germline V lookup: CDR1 MNHEY, CDR2 SVGAGI. As DNA, the CDR3 is TGTGCCAGCAGTCTAAGCGCAGGTTCGAACACTGAAGCTTTCTTT. Protein product: CASSLSAGSNTEAFF.

The chain recombines TRBV19 with TRBJ2-5, with D possibly being TRBD1 (6 bases). V was cut by 4 bases and J by 2 bases, with 11 bases left in between. Germline values: CDR1 LNHDA, CDR2 SQIVND (reference sequence). The CDR3 is made up of 14 amino acids. The CDR3 bases are TGTGCCAGTAGTACGCTAGGGGGACAAGAGACCCAGTACTTC. It translates to CASSTLGGQETQYF.

This chain connects TRBV28 to TRBJ2-7; 14 bases line up with TRBD2. Germline loops: CDR1 MDHEN, CDR2 SYDVKM. J lost 6 bases, V lost 2 bases, and 3 bases had no gene match. The CDR3 loop spans 15 amino acids. DNA of the CDR3: TGTGCCAGCAGTTTACGACTAGCGGGAGGGACCGAGCAGTACTTC. Its translation: CASSLRLAGGTEQYF. Looking up the rest from reference TRBV28 and TRBJ2-7 gives the full variable domain: DVKVTQSSRYLVKRTGEKVFLECVQDMDHENMFWYRQDPGLGLRLIYFSYDVKMKEKGDIPEGYSVSREKKERFSLILESASTNQTSMYLCASSLRLAGGTEQYFGPGTRLTVT.